This is a list of T cell receptor beta chains from one sample in a study of T cell responses to AZD1222 COVID-19 vaccine. The data were produced by immunoSEQ multiplex PCR, yet TCRdb's version contains in-frame clones alone and is incomplete. This sample has about 93,000 clones, with more than 80% found just once. Sequenced material: peripheral blood, taken 28 days after the second AZD1222 dose. The source is an adult who received the AZD1222 COVID-19 vaccine. CDR3s include the opening cysteine and the closing phenylalanine or tryptophan. Fields, in order: J gene, CDR3 length, V gene, CDR3 protein.

TRBJ2-5 17 TRBV5-1 CASRFARDRGLEETQYF
TRBJ2-2 12 TRBV24-1 CATSSPRGELFF
TRBJ1-1 13 TRBV6-2/TRBV6-3 CASSYELNTEAFF
TRBJ2-5 14 TRBV13 CASSLGTRGETQYF
TRBJ1-6 14 TRBV11-2 CASSTGQENSPLHF
TRBJ2-7 12 TRBV2 CASSVQSYEQYF
TRBJ2-1 18 TRBV7-6 CASSSPPPGQGTYNEQFF
TRBJ1-5 15 TRBV28 CASRGTVDSNQPQHF
TRBJ2-5 13 TRBV27 CASSFSYQETQYF
TRBJ1-1 12 TRBV6-1 CASSRLGAEAFF
TRBJ1-1 11 TRBV30 CAWSLGGLAFF
TRBJ1-1 14 TRBV6-5 CASSYGQGYTEAFF
TRBJ1-1 13 TRBV6-2/TRBV6-3 CASSYKENTEAFF
TRBJ1-2 12 TRBV9 CASSQGNYGYTF
TRBJ2-4 14 TRBV2 CASTGGGAKNIQYF
TRBJ1-1 14 TRBV27 CASSSNRGPPEAFF
TRBJ1-2 13 TRBV19 CASSPGTDYGYTF
TRBJ2-3 15 TRBV11-1 CASSLNGGLQDTQYF
TRBJ1-5 13 TRBV30 CAWSGQYNQPQHF
TRBJ2-3 16 TRBV6-6 CASSYSGTSTFNTQYF
TRBJ2-2 13 TRBV7-3 CASSTQKSGELFF
TRBJ2-3 13 TRBV7-3 CASSHGSTDTQYF
TRBJ2-3 16 TRBV5-6 CASSFGLAGITDTQYF
TRBJ2-1 14 TRBV5-1 CASSLTEREGEQFF
TRBJ1-3 16 TRBV15 CATSRDLGNSGNTIYF
TRBJ2-2 18 TRBV11-2 CASSSLGTSGGNTGELFF
TRBJ1-4 15 TRBV19 CASTPGIATNEKLFF